These 13 T cell receptor beta chains originate from one sample sequenced in a study of T cell changes during pregnancy in multiple sclerosis. TCRdb's table, derived via immunoSEQ multiplex PCR, lists solely in-frame clones and lacks some. This sample yields over 50,000 clones, of which nearly 90% are seen a single time; over 1.5% belongs to the top ten. Sequenced material: peripheral blood, taken in the first trimester of pregnancy. These receptors all stem from a female donor with multiple sclerosis, enrolled in a pregnancy study.

The chain carries TRBV4-1 and TRBJ2-5; TRBD1 matches 7 bases. After removal of 4 bases from V and 5 bases from J, the junction contained 10 bases not matched to a gene. The germline V gene has CDR1 MGHRA and CDR2 YSYEKL. The CDR3 loop spans 15 amino acids. The chain's CDR3 is CASSPSRQGRETQYF. DNA of the CDR3: TGCGCCAGCAGCCCTTCAAGACAGGGACGTGAGACCCAGTACTTC.

This clone has just a few counts. The V and J genes are TRBV2 and TRBJ1-1; D uncertain. Trimming stripped 2 bases from V and 0 bases from J, with 7 bases between. CDR1 SNHLY and CDR2 FYNNEI come from the germline V gene. The CDR3 totals 14 residues. As DNA, the CDR3 is TGTGCCAGCAGTGAAATTCAGTTGAACACTGAAGCTTTCTTT. This sequence encodes CASSEIQLNTEAFF.

The sample holds a few counts of this clone. This chain uses TRBV6-4 with TRBJ2-1; D perhaps matches TRBD2 (6 bases). Deletions cut 5 bases from V and 5 bases from J, with 13 bases between. This CDR3 contains 14 residues. CDR1 MRHNA and CDR2 SNTAGT come from the germline V gene. The CDR3, as DNA: TGTGCCAGCAGTCCGGGACTGGAAAACAATGAGCAGTTCTTC. Protein: CASSPGLENNEQFF.

This chain links TRBV6-4 with TRBJ2-2; D might be TRBD1 (6 bases). V was cut by 4 bases and J by 3 bases, with 9 bases left in between. The CDR3 is made up of 14 amino acids. The V gene's germline CDR1 is MRHNA and CDR2 SNTAGT. The CDR3 DNA reads TGTGCCAGCAGTGCCCCAGGGGACACCGGGGAGCTGTTTTTT. It yields the protein CASSAPGDTGELFF.

This clone was counted a single time. The CDR3 nucleotides read TGTGCCAGTAGTATAGGGCGGAGTGCGGACGAGCAGTACTTC. The encoded protein is CASSIGRSADEQYF. The chain combines TRBV19 with TRBJ2-7; no clear D gene. This CDR3 has 14 residues. CDR1 and CDR2 (germline): LNHDA, SQIVND (reference sequence). V was trimmed by 1 base and J by 5 bases, leaving 12 bases between them.

The chain links TRBV19 to TRBJ2-2, with 8 bases identical to TRBD1. Germline lookup yields CDR1 LNHDA and CDR2 SQIVND (reference sequence). V dropped 6 bases and J dropped 3; count of bases not matched to a gene: 6. The CDR3 spans 15 residues. The CDR3 nucleotides are TGTGCCAGTAGCAGAGACAGGGGCTACACCGGGGAGCTGTTTTTT. Its protein product is CASSRDRGYTGELFF. Combining the CDR3 with reference TRBV19 and TRBJ2-2 gives the whole variable domain DGGITQSPKYLFRKEGQNVTLSCEQNLNHDAMYWYRQDPGQGLRLIYYSQIVNDFQKGDIAEGYSVSREKKESFPLTVTSAQKNPTAFYLCASSRDRGYTGELFFGEGSRLTVL.

The chain combines TRBV6-5 with TRBJ2-1, with TRBD2 as a possible D gene (6 bases). V lost 8 bases to trimming and J lost 0 bases, with 11 bases between them. Germline loops: CDR1 MNHEY, CDR2 SVGAGI. CDR3 length equals 14 residues. The CDR3 spells CASGLAVSYNEQFF. The CDR3 DNA sequence: TGTGCCAGCGGATTAGCGGTCTCCTACAATGAGCAGTTCTTC.

This chain connects TRBV5-4 to TRBJ1-1; tentatively, D is TRBD1 (5 bases). The V gene's germline CDR1 is SGHNT and CDR2 YYREEE (reference sequence). This CDR3 is 12 amino acids long. Trimming cost V 3 bases and J 5 bases, with 8 bases left between them. CDR3: CASSSRGTEAFF. The CDR3 coding sequence is TGTGCCAGCAGCTCCCGGGGGACTGAAGCTTTCTTT.

The rearrangement links TRBV18 to TRBJ2-2; TRBD1 agrees at 8 bases. The CDR3 loop spans 15 amino acids. CDR1 is KGHSH, CDR2 LQKENI, per germline. The ends lost 3 bases at V and 6 bases at J; junction bases unmatched: 6. CDR3 loop: CASSPDRGWSGELFF. The CDR3 DNA follows: TGTGCCAGCTCACCCGACAGGGGATGGTCCGGGGAGCTGTTTTTT.

This clone showed up just a few times. The chain couples TRBV6-5 to TRBJ1-1, with 9 bases aligning to TRBD1. The germline CDR1 and CDR2 sequences are MNHEY and SVGAGI. The CDR3 is 13 amino acids. With 7 bases clipped from V and 7 bases from J, the junction kept 7 bases outside the gene matches. CDR3 amino acids: CASTPTGGGEAFF. In DNA, the CDR3 is TGTGCCAGCACCCCGACAGGGGGAGGTGAAGCTTTCTTT.

CDR3 coding DNA: TGTGCCAGCAGTTCGGGACTAGCGGGAGCCTACGAGCAGTACTTC. Translated, it gives CASSSGLAGAYEQYF. The rearrangement uses TRBV6-5 and TRBJ2-7, with TRBD2 matching over 14 bases. The junction had 1 base not matched to a gene; V was cut back by 4 bases and J by 2 bases. From germline, CDR1 is MNHEY and CDR2 SVGAGI. The CDR3 consists of 15 residues.

The chain links TRBV19 to TRBJ2-1, with a weak D call TRBD1 (6 bases). The CDR3 loop spans 15 amino acids. Trimming removed 3 bases from V and 3 bases from J, with 12 bases in between. Germline lookup yields CDR1 LNHDA and CDR2 SQIVND (reference sequence). CDR3 residues: CASSIGQGIYNEQFF. The CDR3 DNA sequence: TGTGCCAGTAGTATCGGGCAGGGGATCTACAATGAGCAGTTCTTC.

V is TRBV19 and J is TRBJ2-7; 8 bases map to TRBD1. Germline CDR1 reads LNHDA; CDR2 reads SQIVND (reference sequence). The CDR3 sequence is 14 residues long. V gave up 3 bases and J gave up 3 bases; unmatched junction bases: 4. The CDR3 protein is CASSITDRDYEQYF. CDR3 nucleotide sequence: TGTGCCAGTAGTATTACGGACAGGGACTACGAGCAGTACTTC.